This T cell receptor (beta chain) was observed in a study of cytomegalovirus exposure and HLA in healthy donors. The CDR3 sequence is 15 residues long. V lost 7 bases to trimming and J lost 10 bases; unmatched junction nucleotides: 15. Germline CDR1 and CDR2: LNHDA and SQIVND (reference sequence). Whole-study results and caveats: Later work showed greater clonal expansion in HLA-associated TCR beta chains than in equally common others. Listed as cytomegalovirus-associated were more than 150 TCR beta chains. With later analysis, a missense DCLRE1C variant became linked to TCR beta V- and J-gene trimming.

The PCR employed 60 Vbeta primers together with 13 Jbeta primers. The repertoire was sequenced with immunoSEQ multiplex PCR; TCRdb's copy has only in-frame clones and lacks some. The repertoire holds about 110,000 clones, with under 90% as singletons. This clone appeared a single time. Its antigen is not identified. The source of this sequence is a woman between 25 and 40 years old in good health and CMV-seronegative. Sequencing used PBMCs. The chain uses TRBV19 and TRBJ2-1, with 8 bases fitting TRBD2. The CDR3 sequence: CASTRTGGSWGEQFF. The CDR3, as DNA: TGTGCCAGTACTAGAACGGGAGGGTCATGGGGAGAGCAGTTCTTC.